This is a list of T cell receptor beta chains from one sample in a study of shared clonotypes between healthy human individuals. Some clones are missing from TCRdb's copy, which holds only in-frame ones; the method was immunoSEQ multiplex PCR. The sample lists about 1.4 million clones, 95% to 97% occurring once. The sequenced sample was naive CD4+ T cells sorted from blood. These receptor sequences come from a young man in good health. The CDR3 runs from the conserved cysteine through the conserved F or W. D genes are given only for firm matches. Not every row has a clone size; where given, it reads once, few, many or a size class.

>NA|NA|15|TRBJ2-3|TRBV6-4
TGTGCCAGCAGTGACCCCGGCAGGAGCACAGATACGCAGTATTTT
CASSDPGRSTDTQYF
>NA|NA|15|TRBJ2-7|TRBV25-1
TGTGCCAGCAGTGAAACGGCAGGGATTTTTCGCGAGCAGTACTTC
CASSETAGIFREQYF
>NA|NA|13|TRBJ1-1|TRBV9
TGTGCCAGCAGCGTTGGGATGAACACTGAAGCTTTCTTT
CASSVGMNTEAFF
>TRBD2|NA|17|TRBJ2-2|TRBV15
TGTGCCACCAGCAGAGGGGCGGGAGCAAGTTATGGCGGGGAGCTGTTTTTT
CATSRGAGASYGGELFF
>NA|NA|13|TRBJ1-2|TRBV6-1
TGTGCCAGCAGTGGGGACCCAGGAAGGGGCTACACCTTC
CASSGDPGRGYTF
>NA|NA|16|TRBJ1-1|TRBV5-1
TGCGCCAGCAGCTTGGCCGGGGACCGCGCCGGGTCTGAAGCTTTCTTT
CASSLAGDRAGSEAFF
>NA|NA|13|TRBJ1-5|TRBV9
TGTGCCAGCAGCCGGTGGGGCAATCAGCCCCAGCATTTT
CASSRWGNQPQHF
>TRBD1|NA|16|TRBJ1-5|TRBV19
TGTGCCAGTAGTAACTACAACAGGGGGCTAAGTCAGCCCCAGCATTTT
CASSNYNRGLSQPQHF
>TRBD1|NA|16|TRBJ2-7|TRBV11-2
TGTGCCAGCAGCTTAGCTTGGCAGGGGGCGACCTACGAGCAGTACTTC
CASSLAWQGATYEQYF
>NA|NA|14|TRBJ1-4|TRBV10-3
TGTGCCATCAGTGCAACAGCAACTAATGAAAAACTGTTTTTT
CAISATATNEKLFF
>NA|NA|17|TRBJ1-3|TRBV7-8
TGTGCCAGCAGCTTAGAACCAGCTGGAGGCTCTGGAAACACCATATATTTT
CASSLEPAGGSGNTIYF
>TRBD2|NA|20|TRBJ2-1|TRBV18
TGTGCCAGCTCACCGATCCCTACTAATCGACTAGCGGGAGCGGGTAATGAGCAGTTCTTC
CASSPIPTNRLAGAGNEQFF
>NA|NA|16|TRBJ1-4|TRBV14
TGTGCCAGCAGCCAAGGACTCCAGTTGGGGGAGGAAAAACTGTTTTTT
CASSQGLQLGEEKLFF
>NA|NA|16|TRBJ2-2|TRBV9
TGTGCCAGCAGCGACCGTCGACCCGTATGGACCGGGGAGCTGTTTTTT
CASSDRRPVWTGELFF
>NA|NA|14|TRBJ1-1|TRBV5-1
TGCGCCAGCAGCGTTAAGACCCTGAACACTGAAGCTTTCTTT
CASSVKTLNTEAFF
>NA|NA|14|TRBJ2-7|TRBV14
TGTGCCAGCAGCCAAGACCAGGGGCTGAACGAGCAGTACTTC
CASSQDQGLNEQYF
>NA|NA|21|TRBJ2-7|TRBV23-1
TGCGCCAGCAGTCAATCGCGAGAGTACCTTCGGCGGAGCCTTGACTCCTACGAGCAGTACTTC
CASSQSREYLRRSLDSYEQYF
>NA|NA|14|TRBJ2-7|TRBV7-9
TGTGCCAGCAGCTTGGGGACAATCGCGTACGAGCAGTACTTC
CASSLGTIAYEQYF
>NA|NA|15|TRBJ1-4|TRBV10-3
TGTGCCATCAGTGACCCTCGGGACAAAAGTGAAAAACTGTTTTTT
CAISDPRDKSEKLFF
>TRBD1|once|14|TRBJ2-1|TRBV11-2
TGTGCCAGCAGCTTCGACAGGGCGGGCAATGAGCAGTTCTTC
CASSFDRAGNEQFF
>NA|NA|15|TRBJ2-6|TRBV10-3
TGTGCCATCAGTTCGCGGGAAGGTGGGGCCAACGTCCTGACTTTC
CAISSREGGANVLTF
>TRBD2|NA|18|TRBJ2-3|TRBV27
TGTGCCAGCAGTTTATCGGGACTAGCGGGATTGGGCACAGATACGCAGTATTTT
CASSLSGLAGLGTDTQYF
>NA|few|12|TRBJ2-3|TRBV18
TGTGCCAGCTCTTCTTCTGCAGATACGCAGTATTTT
CASSSSADTQYF
>NA|NA|13|TRBJ2-5|TRBV29-1
TGCAGCGTTGTTAGCGTATACCAAGAGACCCAGTACTTC
CSVVSVYQETQYF
>TRBD1|once|14|TRBJ1-2|TRBV30
TGTGCCTGGAGCTCGATACAGGGGGCAGGCGGCTACACCTTC
CAWSSIQGAGGYTF
>NA|NA|13|TRBJ1-4|TRBV6-6
TGTGCCAGCAATTGGAACAGGGATGAAAAACTGTTTTTT
CASNWNRDEKLFF